A selection of T cell receptor beta chains follows, all from one sample in a study of blood T cell repertoires in COVID-19. Profiled with immunoSEQ multiplex PCR; TCRdb holds only in-frame clones, not every one. Among fewer than 300,000 clones listed, less than 85% were seen once. The sequenced sample consisted of peripheral blood. The receptors shown here come from a woman between 18 and 29 years old with acute or convalescent COVID-19. Both conserved end residues are trimmed from each CDR3. Size tells how often a clone was seen (once, few, many) or the class of an expanded clone, and some rows leave it out.

CDR3 length: 13; V gene: TRBV6-5; clone size: -; J gene: TRBJ2-1; CDR3 protein: ASKTLAGFHNEQF
CDR3 length: 12; V gene: TRBV28; clone size: -; J gene: TRBJ2-1; CDR3 protein: ATSTQYPYNEQF
CDR3 length: 13; V gene: TRBV4-3; clone size: once; J gene: TRBJ2-3; CDR3 protein: ASSYIGGRTDTQY
CDR3 length: 13; V gene: TRBV6-2/TRBV6-3; clone size: -; J gene: TRBJ2-1; CDR3 protein: ASSPPGRYDNEQF
CDR3 length: 13; V gene: TRBV5-4; clone size: few; J gene: TRBJ2-1; CDR3 protein: ASSLVGGARNEQF
CDR3 length: 13; V gene: TRBV6-5; clone size: -; J gene: TRBJ1-4; CDR3 protein: ASRGGGSTNEKLF
CDR3 length: 10; V gene: TRBV20-1; clone size: -; J gene: TRBJ2-7; CDR3 protein: SASLQGIEQY
CDR3 length: 11; V gene: TRBV11-1; clone size: -; J gene: TRBJ1-1; CDR3 protein: ASSFFGGTEAF
CDR3 length: 12; V gene: TRBV7-9; clone size: -; J gene: TRBJ2-1; CDR3 protein: ASSSTDGENEQF
CDR3 length: 16; V gene: TRBV3-1/TRBV3-2; clone size: -; J gene: TRBJ2-7; CDR3 protein: ASSPIPGQGLKGYEQY
CDR3 length: 13; V gene: TRBV7-9; clone size: -; J gene: TRBJ2-7; CDR3 protein: ASSTYKAGDYEQY
CDR3 length: 20; V gene: TRBV5-1; clone size: -; J gene: TRBJ2-3; CDR3 protein: ASSLRWLDGRETQKSTDTQY
CDR3 length: 12; V gene: TRBV28; clone size: once; J gene: TRBJ2-7; CDR3 protein: ATVSPGQGYEQY
CDR3 length: 11; V gene: TRBV6-2/TRBV6-3; clone size: once; J gene: TRBJ1-1; CDR3 protein: ASSYRTWTEAF
CDR3 length: 14; V gene: TRBV4-1; clone size: -; J gene: TRBJ1-2; CDR3 protein: ASSQDPGGGSGGYT
CDR3 length: 15; V gene: TRBV13; clone size: -; J gene: TRBJ2-3; CDR3 protein: ASSSQAGALPTDTQY
CDR3 length: 13; V gene: TRBV15; clone size: -; J gene: TRBJ1-2; CDR3 protein: ATSRDLGPEGGYT
CDR3 length: 14; V gene: TRBV24-1; clone size: -; J gene: TRBJ2-1; CDR3 protein: ATSDLTSGGYNEQF
CDR3 length: 9; V gene: TRBV30; clone size: -; J gene: TRBJ1-1; CDR3 protein: AWSVRVEAF
CDR3 length: 8; V gene: TRBV10-1; clone size: -; J gene: TRBJ1-1; CDR3 protein: ASGPGGAF
CDR3 length: 16; V gene: TRBV27; clone size: -; J gene: TRBJ2-3; CDR3 protein: ASSLWPRLAGDADTQY
CDR3 length: 15; V gene: TRBV21-1; clone size: -; J gene: TRBJ2-3; CDR3 protein: ASSKVGAGGFKDTQY
CDR3 length: 13; V gene: TRBV7-6; clone size: -; J gene: TRBJ2-1; CDR3 protein: ASSLTAGGPYEQF
CDR3 length: 10; V gene: TRBV30; clone size: -; J gene: TRBJ2-3; CDR3 protein: AWSSPPDTQY
CDR3 length: 11; V gene: TRBV5-1; clone size: -; J gene: TRBJ1-1; CDR3 protein: ASSGGRQHEAF
CDR3 length: 13; V gene: TRBV5-6; clone size: -; J gene: TRBJ1-1; CDR3 protein: ASSLGGRLNTEAF
CDR3 length: 13; V gene: TRBV4-3; clone size: -; J gene: TRBJ1-2; CDR3 protein: ASSQGQAGLYGYT
CDR3 length: 21; V gene: TRBV10-3; clone size: -; J gene: TRBJ1-3; CDR3 protein: AISHPVSSRTPGQLISGNTIY
CDR3 length: 12; V gene: TRBV19; clone size: once; J gene: TRBJ2-1; CDR3 protein: ASSMGLGYNEQF
CDR3 length: 12; V gene: TRBV7-9; clone size: -; J gene: TRBJ1-6; CDR3 protein: ASSLDRGLSPLH
CDR3 length: 12; V gene: TRBV24-1; clone size: -; J gene: TRBJ1-2; CDR3 protein: ATSDPARSYGYT
CDR3 length: 14; V gene: TRBV5-6; clone size: -; J gene: TRBJ1-4; CDR3 protein: ASSLAPGRTNEKLF
CDR3 length: 12; V gene: TRBV5-8; clone size: -; J gene: TRBJ1-5; CDR3 protein: ASSLYGYGQPQH
CDR3 length: 12; V gene: TRBV28; clone size: -; J gene: TRBJ2-1; CDR3 protein: ASSLQGNWNEQF
CDR3 length: 14; V gene: TRBV6-5; clone size: -; J gene: TRBJ1-5; CDR3 protein: ASSSRGEGSNQPQH
CDR3 length: 13; V gene: TRBV6-5; clone size: -; J gene: TRBJ2-3; CDR3 protein: ASSYSSVSTDTQY
CDR3 length: 18; V gene: TRBV10-3; clone size: -; J gene: TRBJ2-3; CDR3 protein: AISSTGHTSAEIRTDTQY
CDR3 length: 13; V gene: TRBV6-5; clone size: -; J gene: TRBJ1-5; CDR3 protein: ASSYSGQNNQPQH
CDR3 length: 10; V gene: TRBV6-5; clone size: once; J gene: TRBJ2-2; CDR3 protein: ASRTNTGELF
CDR3 length: 12; V gene: TRBV6-6; clone size: -; J gene: TRBJ2-7; CDR3 protein: ASRGLAGGHEQY
CDR3 length: 12; V gene: TRBV3-1/TRBV3-2; clone size: -; J gene: TRBJ2-7; CDR3 protein: ASSPSGLAYEQY
CDR3 length: 11; V gene: TRBV5-1; clone size: many; J gene: TRBJ1-1; CDR3 protein: ASMGQVNTEAF
CDR3 length: 13; V gene: TRBV27; clone size: -; J gene: TRBJ2-1; CDR3 protein: ASSPGVAGYNEQF
CDR3 length: 14; V gene: TRBV5-4; clone size: -; J gene: TRBJ1-2; CDR3 protein: ASSLADEAVDYGYT
CDR3 length: 14; V gene: TRBV5-8; clone size: -; J gene: TRBJ1-3; CDR3 protein: ASSTWDTVSGNTIY
CDR3 length: 14; V gene: TRBV3-1/TRBV3-2; clone size: once; J gene: TRBJ2-2; CDR3 protein: ASSQGTGDWTGELF
CDR3 length: 9; V gene: TRBV12-3/TRBV12-4; clone size: -; J gene: TRBJ2-7; CDR3 protein: ASSFGDTEY
CDR3 length: 14; V gene: TRBV28; clone size: -; J gene: TRBJ2-1; CDR3 protein: ASSRSTSGPHNEQF
CDR3 length: 14; V gene: TRBV6-5; clone size: -; J gene: TRBJ2-7; CDR3 protein: ASSYSGLAGNYEQY
CDR3 length: 13; V gene: TRBV7-3; clone size: -; J gene: TRBJ2-1; CDR3 protein: ASSLSGGAYNEQF
CDR3 length: 15; V gene: TRBV6-6; clone size: -; J gene: TRBJ2-1; CDR3 protein: ASSPETRLAGADEQF
CDR3 length: 11; V gene: TRBV19; clone size: few; J gene: TRBJ1-1; CDR3 protein: ASPGTGGTEAF
CDR3 length: 12; V gene: TRBV7-2; clone size: once; J gene: TRBJ1-2; CDR3 protein: ASSLGQGNYGYT
CDR3 length: 13; V gene: TRBV4-3; clone size: few; J gene: TRBJ2-1; CDR3 protein: ASSQTGEAYNEQF
CDR3 length: 13; V gene: TRBV7-9; clone size: -; J gene: TRBJ1-2; CDR3 protein: ASSLAFGQDYGYT